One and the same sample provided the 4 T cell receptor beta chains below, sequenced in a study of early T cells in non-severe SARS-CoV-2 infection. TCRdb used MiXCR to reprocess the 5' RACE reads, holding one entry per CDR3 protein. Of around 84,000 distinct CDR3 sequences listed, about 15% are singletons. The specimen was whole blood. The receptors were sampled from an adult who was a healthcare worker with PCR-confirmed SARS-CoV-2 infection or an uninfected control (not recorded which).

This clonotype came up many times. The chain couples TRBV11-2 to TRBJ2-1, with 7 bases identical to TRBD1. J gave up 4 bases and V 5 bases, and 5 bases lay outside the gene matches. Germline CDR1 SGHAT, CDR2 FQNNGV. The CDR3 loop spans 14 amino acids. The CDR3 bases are TGTGCCAGCAGCGCTAACAGGGGATACAATGAGCAGTTCTTC. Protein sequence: CASSANRGYNEQFF.

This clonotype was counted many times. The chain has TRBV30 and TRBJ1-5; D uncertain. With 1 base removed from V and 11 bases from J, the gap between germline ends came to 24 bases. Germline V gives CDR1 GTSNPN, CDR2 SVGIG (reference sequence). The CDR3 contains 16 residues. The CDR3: CAWSGLTGRGGGTQHF. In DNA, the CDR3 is TGTGCCTGGAGTGGACTTACCGGGAGAGGCGGCGGAACCCAGCATTTT.

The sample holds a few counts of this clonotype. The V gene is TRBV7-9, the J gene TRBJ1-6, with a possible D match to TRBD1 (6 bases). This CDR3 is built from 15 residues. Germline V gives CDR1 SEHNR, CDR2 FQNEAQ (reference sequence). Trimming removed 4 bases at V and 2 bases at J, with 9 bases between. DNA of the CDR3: TGTGCCAGCAGCTCAGGGGATACCTATAATTCACCCCTCCACTTT. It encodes CASSSGDTYNSPLHF.

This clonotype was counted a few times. The CDR3 DNA reads as TGTGCCAGCAGCATCCGGGACGGCTATAGCAATCAGCCCCAGCATTTT. Residues: CASSIRDGYSNQPQHF. The J gene is TRBJ1-5, the V gene TRBV6-6, with a possible D match to TRBD1 (5 bases). Trimming shortened V by 6 bases and J by 0 bases, and 15 bases separated the two germline ends. The CDR3 length is 16 residues. CDR1 MNHNY and CDR2 SVGAGI come from the germline V gene (reference sequence).